This T cell receptor beta chain was identified in a study of vaccination and CD4 T cells after COVID-19. Overall study context: For each participant, vaccination comprised two doses of either the BNT162b2 or the mRNA-1273 vaccine.

Regarding time point: late sampling 161 to 241 days after vaccination in a few convalescent patients. Noted treatment: roughly 10-day PBMC culture with coronavirus spike peptide pools or control peptides (ViraFEST assay). CD4+ T cells that had been cultured provided DNA sequenced with the Oncomine TCR Beta short-read assay. TCRdb re-called the PCR reads with MiXCR, one entry per CDR3 protein. The repertoire holds 20,000 to 30,000 distinct CDR3 sequences, with roughly 40% as singletons. J lost 1 base, V lost 6 bases, and 7 bases had no gene match. Per the germline V gene, CDR1 is LNHNV and CDR2 is YYDKDF (reference sequence). The CDR3 extends over 15 amino acids. This clonotype was counted between two and nine times. What it binds is not known.

The starting material was CD4+ T cells from blood, cultured in vitro, obtained about 7 months after SARS-CoV-2 vaccination. This clonotype was sampled from a human donor who had recovered from COVID-19. This chain joins TRBV15 and TRBJ2-7; 9 positions agree with TRBD1. CDR3 in DNA: TGTGCCACCAGACCAAGACAGGGGGAATCCTACGAGCAGTACTTC. It is translated as CATRPRQGESYEQYF.